This TCR beta chain was recovered during a study of cytomegalovirus exposure and HLA in healthy donors. Study-level results: Most likely, a cluster of highly shared sequence variants arose as a sequencing artifact.

The study ran its PCR with 60 Vbeta and 13 Jbeta primers. Some clones are missing from TCRdb's copy, which holds only in-frame ones; the method was immunoSEQ multiplex PCR. Among roughly 150,000 clones listed, approximately 80% were seen once. V trimming: 4 bases; J trimming: 5 bases; junction bases outside the gene matches: 5. The V gene's germline CDR1 is MNHEY and CDR2 SVGAGI. The CDR3 has 15 residues. A word on this clone: Its antigen remains unidentified.

The sequence was collected from a young man in good health and CMV-seropositive. Material: PBMCs. The V call is TRBV6-5, the J call TRBJ1-3, with TRBD1 identical over 10 bases. CDR3 nucleotide sequence: TGTGCCAGCAGTTCCGACAGGGGGCAAAGAAACACCATATATTTT. This gives the protein CASSSDRGQRNTIYF.